The sequence of this T cell receptor (beta chain) was determined in a study of post-analysis software for immune sequencing data (dated by TCRdb to between 2014 and 2017). Regarding the study in general: Disease courses on record covered relapsing-remitting, secondary progressive and progressive-relapsing multiple sclerosis, though some patients had no subtype annotation. A subset of samples was prepared in parallel using single-end sample barcoding, then pooled and co-amplified after Illumina adapter ligation. The patient repertoires were set against around ten previously published healthy control repertoires from donors whose ages ranged from about 6 to 25 years. General conclusions and limits of the study: Patients showed significantly higher frequencies than controls for roughly five TRBV segments, among them TRBV5-6, TRBV5-1 and TRBV20-1. The control group was slightly older than the multiple sclerosis patient group. When samples were clustered directly using the F measure, samples prepared in the same batch co-clustered strongly, which prompted a batch-effect correction. Multiple sclerosis patients had significantly lower normalized Chao1 diversity than controls, a result that suggests substantial peripheral T-cell clonal expansion.

Comments on this clonotype: It lacks a known antigen. Per-base quality was not reported, and no clone a single base away is much larger than it.

The receptor library was made with PCR. Sequencing was carried out with an Illumina HiSeq 2500. Unique molecular identifiers were incorporated into TCR beta cDNA libraries to reduce PCR and sequencing biases. Roughly 500,000 cDNA molecules were obtained per 1 to 10 million input T cells, so each molecule approximated one T cell. The patient libraries were prepared and sequenced using the same protocol as the earlier healthy control dataset. Within a given batch, samples were prepared together, multiplexed and sequenced on the same HiSeq lane. Per the original workflow: Raw barcoded reads were processed with MIGEC, discarding single-read molecular identifier groups before consensus assembly and CDR3 extraction. Clonotype tables were post-analysed with VDJtools, normalizing diversity by down-sampling all datasets to the smallest sample size. To correct batch-related cross-sample contamination, repertoire overlap clustering matched CDR3 amino acid sequences but not nucleotide sequences. Using fastp at Q25 and MiXCR, TCRdb reprocessed the public reads and kept productive beta chains. Each record represents a unique CDR3 protein, reported with the most common genes and DNA among its rows. The V and J calls follow TCRdb's processing rather than the paper's. This sample lists around 710,000 distinct CDR3 sequences; 46% were detected once. The top ten clonotypes cover 4.9% of the sample.

Trimmed from V: 4 bases; trimmed from J: 2 bases; junction bases lacking a gene match: 10. Per the germline V gene, KGHDR is the CDR1 and SFDVKD is the CDR2. The CDR3 goes from the cysteine to the phenylalanine over 17 residues. Here the CDR3 DNA is all that survives: 51 bases in frame from base 1. To demonstrate the VDJtools post-analysis software, the study profiled TCR beta repertoires from the peripheral blood of about a dozen young patients with multiple sclerosis. Multiple sclerosis patients were children and adolescents aged about 6 to 17 years. The chain is made from TRBV24-1 and TRBJ2-3; TRBD1 matches 8 bases in the middle. Material for sequencing was blood. This sequence was found in a girl aged 5 to 17 with multiple sclerosis. This receptor has the CDR3 CATSEPPTGAPTDTQYF. At the DNA level, the sequence is TGTGCCACCAGTGAACCTCCGACAGGGGCGCCCACAGATACGCAGTATTTT.